This T cell receptor (beta chain) appears in the sequencing data of a study of OX40 agonist ivuxolimab in advanced cancers. Overall study findings and caveats: The study found that CD8+ T cells averaged more expanded clones than CD4+.

The CDR3 sequence is 12 residues long. Trimming cost V 5 bases and J 3 bases, with 6 bases left between them. Germline CDR1 is LNHDA and CDR2 is SQIVND (reference sequence). Using immunoSEQ multiplex PCR, the repertoire was profiled, and TCRdb retains in-frame clones only, with some absent. The table shows some 78,000 clones, with approximately 86% occurring only once. As for this clone: Its cognate antigen is unknown.

The TCR originated in an adult with an advanced solid tumor such as melanoma, head and neck, liver or kidney cancer. The sample was CD4+ or CD8+ T cells sorted from blood, taken in a trial of the OX40 agonist ivuxolimab. V gene TRBV19 combines with J gene TRBJ2-3; the D is unclear. CDR3 loop: CASSPNTDTQYF. As DNA, the CDR3 is TGTGCCAGTAGTCCTAATACAGATACGCAGTATTTT.